This T cell receptor beta chain was sequenced during a study of T-cell memory formation after mild COVID-19. TCRdb reprocessed the 5' RACE reads via MiXCR and lists one record per CDR3 protein. There are about 190,000 distinct CDR3 sequences in the sample; 15% to 20% occur only once, and about 2.4% lies in the top ten. With 3 bases clipped from V and 2 bases from J, the junction kept 7 bases outside the gene matches. The CDR3 covers 15 residues. Germline CDR1 reads SGDLS; CDR2 reads YYNGEE. The V gene is TRBV9, the J gene TRBJ1-1; the match to TRBD1 covers 7 bases. This sequence originates from an adult woman who had mild COVID-19 (a few samples of this study predate the infection). Cell type and time point are not known. Sequenced sample: PBMCs or a T cell subset sorted from them (not recorded which). The CDR3 here is CASSGGTAHNTEAFF. The CDR3 DNA follows: TGTGCCAGCAGCGGCGGGACAGCACACAACACTGAAGCTTTCTTT.